The 18 T cell receptor beta chains given below trace back to one sample, sequenced in a study of cytomegalovirus exposure and HLA in healthy donors. With 60 Vbeta and 13 Jbeta primers, the PCR was carried out. Profiled with immunoSEQ multiplex PCR; TCRdb holds only in-frame clones, not every one. Among approximately 77,000 clones listed, over 60% were seen once. Material: PBMCs. These receptors were collected from a man between 35 and 55 years old in good health and CMV-seronegative.

This rearrangement joins TRBV5-4 to TRBJ2-7, with 8 positions matching TRBD1. The CDR3 length is 14 residues. Germline V gene sequence: CDR1 SGHNT, CDR2 YYREEE (reference sequence). With V trimmed by 2 bases and J by 5 bases, 6 bases remained unmatched. CDR3 loop: CASSFGQGRDEQYF. The CDR3, as DNA: TGTGCCAGCAGCTTCGGACAGGGCAGGGACGAGCAGTACTTC.

V usage is TRBV25-1 and J usage is TRBJ2-1, with 13 bases fitting TRBD2. The ends lost 0 bases at V and 10 bases at J; junction bases unmatched: 6. The length of the CDR3 is 16 residues. The germline gives CDR1 MGHDK, CDR2 SYGVNS. This CDR3 reads CASSEYGTSGDREQFF. The CDR3 DNA is TGTGCCAGCAGTGAATACGGGACTAGCGGGGACAGGGAGCAGTTCTTC.

J is TRBJ2-7 and V is TRBV5-4; 10 nucleotides agree with TRBD2. Germline-derived CDR1 and CDR2 are SGHNT and YYREEE (reference sequence). V gave up 0 bases and J gave up 3 bases; unmatched junction bases: 3. CDR3 size: 15 residues. CDR3 nucleotides: TGTGCCAGCAGCTTGGAGAGCGGGAGGGACTACGAGCAGTACTTC. Its translation: CASSLESGRDYEQYF.

The CDR3 DNA sequence: TGTGCCAGCAGCGGGGGGACAGGGGGCGGGGAAAAACTGTTTTTT. The encoded protein is CASSGGTGGGEKLFF. The J gene is TRBJ1-4, the V gene TRBV9; 12 bases line up with TRBD1. CDR3 size: 15 residues. V lost 3 bases and J lost 8; bases outside the gene matches: 5. CDR1 SGDLS and CDR2 YYNGEE come from the germline V gene.

The chain recombines TRBV28 with TRBJ2-1; D uncertain. V was pared by 7 bases and J by 7 bases, with 14 bases between. The CDR3 consists of 13 residues. Germline V CDR1 and CDR2: MDHEN, SYDVKM. CDR3: CASIDSTRNEQFF. The CDR3 bases are TGTGCCAGCATTGACTCGACGAGAAATGAGCAGTTCTTC.

V gene TRBV7-9 combines with J gene TRBJ1-3; 8 nucleotides align to TRBD1. The CDR3 is made up of 16 amino acids. Germline-derived CDR1 and CDR2 are SEHNR and FQNEAQ (reference sequence). Trimming at V came to 7 bases and at J to 0 bases, leaving 8 bases not matched to a gene. The CDR3 DNA reads TGTGCCAGCACCCAGGGGGCAGGAAACTCTGGAAACACCATATATTTT. Translating it yields CASTQGAGNSGNTIYF.

The V and J genes are TRBV7-2 and TRBJ2-3; 9 nucleotides match TRBD2. Germline V gene sequence: CDR1 SGHTA, CDR2 FQGNSA. Trimming at V came to 1 base and at J to 3 bases, leaving 5 bases not matched to a gene. The CDR3 is 16 amino acids. The CDR3: CASSLEGLAGTDTQYF. The CDR3 nucleotides read TGTGCCAGCAGCTTAGAGGGGCTAGCGGGGACAGATACGCAGTATTTT.

The J gene is TRBJ2-2, the V gene TRBV6-6, with D tentatively TRBD1 (6 bases). The CDR3 runs to 13 residues. The germline V gene encodes CDR1 MNHNY and CDR2 SVGAGI (reference sequence). V was shortened by 6 bases and J by 1 base, with 6 bases between the two germline ends. DNA of the CDR3: TGTGCCAGCAGCAGGGGGAACACCGGGGAGCTGTTTTTT. As protein: CASSRGNTGELFF.

This chain connects TRBV19 to TRBJ2-1; 9 bases fit TRBD2. Per the germline V gene, CDR1 is LNHDA and CDR2 is SQIVND (reference sequence). J lost 9 bases, V lost 3 bases, and 6 bases had no gene match. This CDR3 has 14 residues. CDR3 residues: CASSIGLAGSEQFF. CDR3 bases: TGTGCCAGTAGTATTGGTCTAGCGGGAAGTGAGCAGTTCTTC.

V usage is TRBV28 and J usage is TRBJ2-1; 12 bases align to TRBD2. Per the germline V gene, CDR1 is MDHEN and CDR2 is SYDVKM. The V gene end was trimmed by 3 bases and the J gene end by 6 bases; junction bases not matched to a gene: 6. This CDR3 spans 16 amino acids. For the CDR3, the DNA is TGTGCCAGCAGTTTCCTGACTAGCGGGAGTGTCAATGAGCAGTTCTTC. Translating it yields CASSFLTSGSVNEQFF.

The chain is built from TRBV10-3 and TRBJ1-1; tentative D call: TRBD1 (5 bases). The ends were cut back, 6 bases at V and 0 bases at J, with 14 bases in the middle. Germline assignment: CDR1 ENHRY and CDR2 SYGVKD. The CDR3 runs to 15 residues. CDR3 in amino acids: CAIRDPGVMNTEAFF. CDR3 coding DNA: TGTGCCATCAGGGACCCGGGGGTAATGAACACTGAAGCTTTCTTT.

This rearrangement joins TRBV15 to TRBJ2-3; maybe TRBD2 (5 bases). V lost 0 bases and J lost 4, with 5 bases in between. Germline V gene sequence: CDR1 LNHNV, CDR2 YYDKDF (reference sequence). This CDR3 spans 13 amino acids. The CDR3 sequence: CATSRELADTQYF. Here the CDR3 DNA reads TGTGCCACCAGCAGAGAACTAGCAGATACGCAGTATTTT.

This clone showed up just a few times. The gene calls are TRBV28 and TRBJ2-7; 7 bases are a match to TRBD1. Germline assignment: CDR1 MDHEN and CDR2 SYDVKM. This CDR3 has 15 amino acids. V shed 6 bases, J shed 3 bases, and the junction held 11 bases outside the gene matches. The CDR3 DNA is TGTGCCAGCAGAATACTGACCGGGACAGTCTACGAGCAGTACTTC. Protein: CASRILTGTVYEQYF.

The chain couples TRBV7-2 to TRBJ1-5; D unresolved. Trimming shortened V by 2 bases and J by 2 bases, and 4 bases separated the two germline ends. This CDR3 comprises 13 residues. Germline V gene data show CDR1 as SGHTA and CDR2 as FQGNSA. CDR3 loop: CASSLTGNQPQHF. The CDR3 coding sequence is TGTGCCAGCAGCTTAACAGGCAATCAGCCCCAGCATTTT. Supplemented by reference TRBV7-2 and TRBJ1-5, the full variable domain reads GAGVSQSPSNKVTEKGKDVELRCDPISGHTALYWYRQSLGQGLEFLIYFQGNSAPDKSGLPSDRFSAERTGGSVSTLTIQRTQQEDSAVYLCASSLTGNQPQHFGDGTRLSIL.

The chain uses TRBV13 and TRBJ2-3; 8 nucleotides match TRBD2. J lost 2 bases, V lost 2 bases, and 3 bases had no gene match. The CDR3 covers 15 residues. Germline CDR1 and CDR2: PRHDT and FYEKMQ (reference sequence). This chain's CDR3 is CASSLRSGTTDTQYF. The CDR3 DNA reads as TGTGCCAGCAGCTTACGTAGCGGGACCACAGATACGCAGTATTTT.

The chain couples TRBV2 to TRBJ2-3; possibly TRBD2 for D (5 bases). V gave up 1 base and J gave up 3 bases, with 5 bases separating them. Germline-derived CDR1 and CDR2 are SNHLY and FYNNEI. The CDR3 loop spans 13 amino acids. The DNA of the CDR3 is TGTGCCAGCAGTGAAGGAGGGACAGATACGCAGTATTTT. Its translation: CASSEGGTDTQYF.

This chain connects TRBV29-1 to TRBJ1-5; no definite D call. The CDR3 extends over 12 amino acids. Trimming took 4 bases from V and 4 from J, leaving 8 bases between them. The germline gives CDR1 SQVTM, CDR2 ANQGSEA. CDR3 nucleotides: TGCAGCGTTGTTTCCGGGAATCAGCCCCAGCATTTT. Translated: CSVVSGNQPQHF.

This clone showed up just once. The J gene is TRBJ2-7, the V gene TRBV27, with 8 bases lining up with TRBD1. The CDR3 has 15 residues. Per germline, CDR1 MNHEY and CDR2 SMNVEV (reference sequence). J gave up 4 bases and V 3 bases, and 8 bases lay outside the gene matches. CDR3 loop: CASSLSTGGSYEQYF. As DNA, the CDR3 is TGTGCCAGCAGTTTGTCCACAGGGGGATCGTACGAGCAGTACTTC.